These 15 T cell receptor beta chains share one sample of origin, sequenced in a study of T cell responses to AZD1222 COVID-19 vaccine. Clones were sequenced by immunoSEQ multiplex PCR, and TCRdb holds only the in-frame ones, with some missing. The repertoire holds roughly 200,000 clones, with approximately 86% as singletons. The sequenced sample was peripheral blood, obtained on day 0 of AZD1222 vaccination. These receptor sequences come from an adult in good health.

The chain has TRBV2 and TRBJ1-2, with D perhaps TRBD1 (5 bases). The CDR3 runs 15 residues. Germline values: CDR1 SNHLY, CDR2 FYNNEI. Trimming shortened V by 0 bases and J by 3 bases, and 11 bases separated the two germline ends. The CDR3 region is CASSEARRDDYGYTF. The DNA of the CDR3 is TGTGCCAGCAGTGAAGCGCGCAGGGATGACTATGGCTACACCTTC.

The CDR3 nucleotides are TGTGCCAGCAGCTTATTGAGGTCCACCGGGGAGCTGTTTTTT. Its translation: CASSLLRSTGELFF. This sequence joins TRBV7-3 and TRBJ2-2; no clear D gene. The germline V and J ends were trimmed by 2 bases and 4 bases, with 8 bases remaining between them. The CDR3 spans 14 residues. The germline CDR1 and CDR2 sequences are SGHTA and FQGTGA.

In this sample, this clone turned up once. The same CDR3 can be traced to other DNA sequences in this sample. The CDR3 region has the DNA TGTGCCAGCAGTTACAGCTACGGTGAGAACTATGGCTACACCTTC. It is translated as CASSYSYGENYGYTF. The gene calls are TRBV6-5 and TRBJ1-2; D unclear. The length of the CDR3 is 15 residues. V dropped 2 bases and J dropped 2 bases, with 12 bases sitting between them. The V gene's germline CDR1 is MNHEY and CDR2 SVGAGI.

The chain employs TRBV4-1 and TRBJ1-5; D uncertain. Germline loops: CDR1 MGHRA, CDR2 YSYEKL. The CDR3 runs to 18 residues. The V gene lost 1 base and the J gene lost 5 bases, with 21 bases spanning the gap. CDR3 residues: CASSQGTFGLPTDQPQHF. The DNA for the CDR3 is TGCGCCAGCAGCCAAGGCACGTTTGGGTTGCCGACCGATCAGCCCCAGCATTTT.

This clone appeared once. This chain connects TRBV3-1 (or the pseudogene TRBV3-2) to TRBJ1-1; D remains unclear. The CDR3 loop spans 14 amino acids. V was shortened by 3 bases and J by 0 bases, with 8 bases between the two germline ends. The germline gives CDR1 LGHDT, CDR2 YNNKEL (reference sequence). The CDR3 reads CASSHRGLNTEAFF. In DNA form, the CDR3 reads TGTGCCAGCAGCCACCGGGGATTGAACACTGAAGCTTTCTTT.

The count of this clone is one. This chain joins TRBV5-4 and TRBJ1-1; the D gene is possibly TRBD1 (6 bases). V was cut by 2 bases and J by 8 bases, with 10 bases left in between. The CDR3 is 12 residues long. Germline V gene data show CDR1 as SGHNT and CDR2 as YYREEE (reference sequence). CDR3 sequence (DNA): TGTGCCAGCAGCTTAACCGGGACAGAAGCTTTCTTT. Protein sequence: CASSLTGTEAFF.

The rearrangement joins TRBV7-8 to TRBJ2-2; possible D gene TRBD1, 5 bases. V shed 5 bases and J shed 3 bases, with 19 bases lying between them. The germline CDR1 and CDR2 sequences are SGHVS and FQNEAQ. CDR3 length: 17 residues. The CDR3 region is CASSPSGREFDTGELFF. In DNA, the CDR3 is TGTGCCAGCAGCCCTTCGGGCAGGGAATTTGACACCGGGGAGCTGTTTTTT.

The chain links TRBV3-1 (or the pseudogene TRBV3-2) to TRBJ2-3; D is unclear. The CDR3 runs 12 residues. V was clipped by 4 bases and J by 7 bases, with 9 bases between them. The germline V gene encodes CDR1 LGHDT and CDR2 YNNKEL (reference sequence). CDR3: CASSLLFNTQYF. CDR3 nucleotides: TGTGCCAGCAGCCTGCTATTTAATACGCAGTATTTT.

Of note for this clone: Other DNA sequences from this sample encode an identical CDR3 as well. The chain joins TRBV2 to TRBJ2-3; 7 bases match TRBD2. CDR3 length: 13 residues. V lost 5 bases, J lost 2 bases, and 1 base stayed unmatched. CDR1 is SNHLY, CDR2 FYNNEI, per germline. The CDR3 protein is CASSRDYTDTQYF. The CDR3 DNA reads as TGTGCCAGCAGTCGGGACTACACAGATACGCAGTATTTT. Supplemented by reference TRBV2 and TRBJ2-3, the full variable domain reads EPEVTQTPSHQVTQMGQEVILRCVPISNHLYFYWYRQILGQKVEFLVSFYNNEISEKSEIFDDQFSVERPDGSNFTLKIRSTKLEDSAMYFCASSRDYTDTQYFGPGTRLTVL.

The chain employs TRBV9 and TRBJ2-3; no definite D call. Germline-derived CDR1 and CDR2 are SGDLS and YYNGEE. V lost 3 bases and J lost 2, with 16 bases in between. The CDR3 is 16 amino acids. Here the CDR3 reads CASSARETSLTDTQYF. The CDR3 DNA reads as TGTGCCAGCAGCGCCAGAGAAACCTCCCTCACAGATACGCAGTATTTT.

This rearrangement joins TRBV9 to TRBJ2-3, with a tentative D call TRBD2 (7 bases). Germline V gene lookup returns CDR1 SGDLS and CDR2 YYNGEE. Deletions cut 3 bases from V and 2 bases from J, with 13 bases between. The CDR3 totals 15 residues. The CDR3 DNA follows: TGTGCCAGCAGCGCCGGGGGGCCCCTCACAGATACGCAGTATTTT. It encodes CASSAGGPLTDTQYF.

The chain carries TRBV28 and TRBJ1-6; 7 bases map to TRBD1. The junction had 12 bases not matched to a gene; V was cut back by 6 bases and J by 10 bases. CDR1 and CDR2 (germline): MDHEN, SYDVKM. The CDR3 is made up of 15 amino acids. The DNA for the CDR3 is TGTGCCAGCAGCTACAGGGGAGTGGGGGGATCACCCCTCCACTTT. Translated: CASSYRGVGGSPLHF.

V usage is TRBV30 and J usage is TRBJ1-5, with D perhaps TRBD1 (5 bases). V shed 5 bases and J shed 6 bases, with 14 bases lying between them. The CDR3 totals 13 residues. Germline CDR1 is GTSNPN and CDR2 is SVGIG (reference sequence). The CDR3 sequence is CAWSTEESQPQHF. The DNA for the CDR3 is TGTGCCTGGTCGACAGAAGAAAGTCAGCCCCAGCATTTT.

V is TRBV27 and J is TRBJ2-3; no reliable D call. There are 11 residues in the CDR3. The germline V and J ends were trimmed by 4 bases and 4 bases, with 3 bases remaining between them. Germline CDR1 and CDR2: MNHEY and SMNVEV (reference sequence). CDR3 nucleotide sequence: TGTGCCAGCAGTTACTCAGATACGCAGTATTTT. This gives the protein CASSYSDTQYF.

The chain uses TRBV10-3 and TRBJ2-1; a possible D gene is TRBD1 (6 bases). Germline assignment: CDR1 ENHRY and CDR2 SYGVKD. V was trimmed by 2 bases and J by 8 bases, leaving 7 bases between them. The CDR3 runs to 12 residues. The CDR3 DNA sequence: TGTGCCATCAGTGAGGGGGGCGATGAGCAGTTCTTC. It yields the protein CAISEGGDEQFF.